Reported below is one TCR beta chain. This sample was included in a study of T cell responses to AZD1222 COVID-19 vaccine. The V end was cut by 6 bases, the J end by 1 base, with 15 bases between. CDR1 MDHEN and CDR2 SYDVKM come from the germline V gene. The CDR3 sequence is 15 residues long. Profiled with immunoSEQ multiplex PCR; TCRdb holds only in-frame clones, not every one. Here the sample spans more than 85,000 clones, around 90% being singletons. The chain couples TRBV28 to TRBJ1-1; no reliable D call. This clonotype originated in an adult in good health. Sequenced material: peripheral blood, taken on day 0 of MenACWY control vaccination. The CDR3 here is CASSSPTTWNTEAFF. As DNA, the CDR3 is TGTGCCAGCAGCTCCCCCACTACATGGAACACTGAAGCTTTCTTT. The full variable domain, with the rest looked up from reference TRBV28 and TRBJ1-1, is DVKVTQSSRYLVKRTGEKVFLECVQDMDHENMFWYRQDPGLGLRLIYFSYDVKMKEKGDIPEGYSVSREKKERFSLILESASTNQTSMYLCASSSPTTWNTEAFFGQGTRLTVV.